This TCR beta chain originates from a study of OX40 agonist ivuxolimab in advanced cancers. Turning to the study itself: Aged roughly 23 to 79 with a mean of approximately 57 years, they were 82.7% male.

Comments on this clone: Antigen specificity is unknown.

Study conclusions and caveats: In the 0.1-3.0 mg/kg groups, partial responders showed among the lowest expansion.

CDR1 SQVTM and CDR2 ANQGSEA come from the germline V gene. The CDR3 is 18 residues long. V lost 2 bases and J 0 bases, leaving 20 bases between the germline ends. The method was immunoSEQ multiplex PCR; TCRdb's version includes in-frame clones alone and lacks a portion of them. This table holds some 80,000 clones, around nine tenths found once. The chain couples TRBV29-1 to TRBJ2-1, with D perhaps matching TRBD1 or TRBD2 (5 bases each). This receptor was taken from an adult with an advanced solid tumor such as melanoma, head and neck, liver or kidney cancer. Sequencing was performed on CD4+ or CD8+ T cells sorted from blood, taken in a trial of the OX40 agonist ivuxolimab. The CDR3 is CSVEKFQGPPSSYNEQFF. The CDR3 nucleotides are TGCAGCGTTGAAAAGTTCCAGGGACCCCCAAGCTCCTACAATGAGCAGTTCTTC.